This TCR beta chain was identified in a study of identical twins. Study-wide points: Out-of-frame alpha sequences common to twins were enriched for low generation probability. With abundant cord blood beta clonotypes, insertions were fewer; memory repertoires showed no such pattern.

A universal primer site came from template switching; cDNA carried unique molecular identifiers. Using its own MiXCR run on the 5' RACE reads, TCRdb lists one record per CDR3 protein. This sample has 650,000 to 800,000 distinct CDR3 sequences, with less than 10% found just once. Trimming left V 1 base short and J 6 bases short, with 12 bases between. The CDR3 consists of 14 residues. CDR1 is LGHNA and CDR2 is YNFKEQ in the germline V gene. With respect to this clonotype: Its matching antigen is unknown.

The sample was also reused in another study, on yellow fever vaccine responses in identical twins.

This TCR derives from a woman aged 18-30 years in good health. Material: PBMCs. The chain carries TRBV4-2 and TRBJ2-5; the D gene is possibly TRBD2 (7 bases). The CDR3 DNA is TGTGCCAGCAGCCAAGGGGGAGGGGGGAAGACCCAGTACTTC. Translation gives CASSQGGGGKTQYF.